The clone carrying this T cell receptor beta chain appeared once. The antigen remains unidentified. Germline CDR1 and CDR2: LNHDA and SQIVND (reference sequence). The V end was cut by 4 bases, the J end by 4 bases, with 14 bases between. CDR3 length: 14 amino acids. The data stem from a study of cytomegalovirus exposure and HLA in healthy donors. Whole-study findings and limits: Sequencing likely caused a cluster of highly shared sequence variants.

The PCR used 60 Vbeta and 13 Jbeta primers. TCRdb's copy holds only in-frame clones and misses some; the assay was immunoSEQ multiplex PCR. This table holds 90,000 or so clones, about four fifths found once. The sequencing sample was made of PBMCs. The V gene is TRBV19, the J gene TRBJ2-7; maybe TRBD1 (6 bases). The TCR was taken from a woman aged 40 to 49 in good health and CMV-seronegative. The CDR3 loop reads CASSTRGTTYEQYF. CDR3 bases: TGTGCCAGTAGTACGCGAGGGACAACTTACGAGCAGTACTTC.